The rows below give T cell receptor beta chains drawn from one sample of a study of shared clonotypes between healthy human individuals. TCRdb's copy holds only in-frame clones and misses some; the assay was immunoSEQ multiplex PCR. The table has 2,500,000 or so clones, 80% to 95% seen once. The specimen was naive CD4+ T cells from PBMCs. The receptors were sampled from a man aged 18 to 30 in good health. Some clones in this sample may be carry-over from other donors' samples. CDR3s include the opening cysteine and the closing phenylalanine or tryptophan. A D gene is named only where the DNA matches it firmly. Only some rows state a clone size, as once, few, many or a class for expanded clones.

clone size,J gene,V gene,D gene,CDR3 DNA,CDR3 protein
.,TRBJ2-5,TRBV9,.,TGTGCCAGCAGCCCCCGTGGGGGTTGGGGAGAGACCCAGTACTTC,CASSPRGGWGETQYF
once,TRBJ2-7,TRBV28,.,TGTGCCAGCAGGACGCCGGGGAACGAGCAGTACTTC,CASRTPGNEQYF
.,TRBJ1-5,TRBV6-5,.,TGTGCCAGCACACAGGGCGCGGGTCAGCCCCAGCATTTT,CASTQGAGQPQHF
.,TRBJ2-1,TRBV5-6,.,TGTGCCAGCAGCTTGGATTTAAGCTCCTACAATGAGCAGTTCTTC,CASSLDLSSYNEQFF
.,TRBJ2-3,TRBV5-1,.,TGCGCCAGCAGCTTGGTGGCAGGGATGGGAGATACGCAGTATTTT,CASSLVAGMGDTQYF
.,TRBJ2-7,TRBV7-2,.,TGTGCCAGCAGCCCTACCCTGGCGGGCTCCTACGAGCAGTACTTC,CASSPTLAGSYEQYF
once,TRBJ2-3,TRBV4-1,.,TGCGCCAGCAGCCAATGGGAGGTGGGGACAGATACGCAGTATTTT,CASSQWEVGTDTQYF
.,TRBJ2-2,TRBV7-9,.,TGTGCCAGCAGCTTATCCGGGCGTGGCACCGGGGAGCTGTTTTTT,CASSLSGRGTGELFF
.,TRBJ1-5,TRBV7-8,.,TGTGCCAGCAGCTTAGGACGAACTCAGCCCCAGCATTTT,CASSLGRTQPQHF
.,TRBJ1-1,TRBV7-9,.,TGTGCCAGCGGGGCCGCGGGGGCACCGAACACTGAAGCTTTCTTT,CASGAAGAPNTEAFF
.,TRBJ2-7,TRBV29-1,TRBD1,TGCAGCGTGGGGACAGGGGGCAGATACGAGCAGTACTTC,CSVGTGGRYEQYF
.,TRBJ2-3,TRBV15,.,TGTGCCACCAGGCACGGATCCACAGATACGCAGTATTTT,CATRHGSTDTQYF
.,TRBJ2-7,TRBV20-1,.,TGCAGTGCTAGAGCAGGGTACGAGCAGTACTTC,CSARAGYEQYF
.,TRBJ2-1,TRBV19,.,TGTGCCAGTAGTACCTCAAGCGGGAATGAGCAGTTCTTC,CASSTSSGNEQFF
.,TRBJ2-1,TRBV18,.,TGTGCCAGCTCACCCGGACAGAAACGCAATGAGCAGTTCTTC,CASSPGQKRNEQFF
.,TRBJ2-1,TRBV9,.,TGTGCCAGCAGTACTTATCCGGGGTCCTACAATGAGCAGTTCTTC,CASSTYPGSYNEQFF
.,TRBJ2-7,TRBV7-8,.,TGTGCCAGCAGCTCCAACCGGGACACTACCTACGAGCAGTACTTC,CASSSNRDTTYEQYF
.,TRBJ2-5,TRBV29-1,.,TGCAGCGTTGAAGGGGTACAGGGCGGGGAGACCCAGTACTTC,CSVEGVQGGETQYF
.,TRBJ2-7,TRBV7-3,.,TGTGCCAGCAGCCCCGGCCACTCTGTCTACGAGCAGTACTTC,CASSPGHSVYEQYF
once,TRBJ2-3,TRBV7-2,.,TGTGCCAGCAGAAGGGGCACAGATACGCAGTATTTT,CASRRGTDTQYF
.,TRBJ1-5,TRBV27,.,TGTGCCAGTAGATTGGGGCGCAATCAGCCCCAGCATTTT,CASRLGRNQPQHF
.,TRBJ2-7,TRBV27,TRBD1,TGTGCCAGCAGTCCCCTTCCCCTGGGACAGTTACTGGGTTACGAGCAGTACTTC,CASSPLPLGQLLGYEQYF
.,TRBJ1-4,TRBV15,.,TGTGCCACCAGCAGTGGGGTACTGGGATCGGGTTCTAATGAAAAACTGTTTTTT,CATSSGVLGSGSNEKLFF
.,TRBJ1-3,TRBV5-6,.,TGTGCCAGCAGGATAGTCTCTGGAAACACCATATATTTT,CASRIVSGNTIYF
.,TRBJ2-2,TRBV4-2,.,TGTGCCAGCAGCCAAGATCTAGTAAACACCGGGGAGCTGTTTTTT,CASSQDLVNTGELFF
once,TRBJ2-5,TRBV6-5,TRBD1,TGTGCCAGCAGCAGACGGACAGGACAAGAGACCCAGTACTTC,CASSRRTGQETQYF
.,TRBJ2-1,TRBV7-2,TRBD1,TGTGCCAGCAGCTTAGGACAGGGGGCCAGAGAGCAGTTCTTC,CASSLGQGAREQFF
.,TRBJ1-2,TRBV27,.,TGTGCCAGCAGCCCTCGGGGGGCGCGTGGCTACACCTTC,CASSPRGARGYTF
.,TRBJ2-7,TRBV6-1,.,TGTGCCAGCAGTGGACGAAGAGGAGGTCTAGATGCCTACGAGCAGTACTTC,CASSGRRGGLDAYEQYF
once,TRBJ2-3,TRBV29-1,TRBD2,TGCAGCGTTTGGACTAGCGGGAAAAGCACAGATACGCAGTATTTT,CSVWTSGKSTDTQYF
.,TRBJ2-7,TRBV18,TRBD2,TGTGCCAGCTCACCACTGAACATGCAGAGCGGGATCGACGAGCAGTACTTC,CASSPLNMQSGIDEQYF
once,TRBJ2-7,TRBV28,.,TGTGCCAGCAGTTTAGGCTACGAGCAGTACTTC,CASSLGYEQYF
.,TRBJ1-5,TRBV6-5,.,TGTGCCAGCAGTTATGTGTACAATCAGCCCCAGCATTTT,CASSYVYNQPQHF
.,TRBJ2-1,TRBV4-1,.,TGCGCCAGCAGCCAATCCCAGCTGTGGGCGGGGAATGAGCAGTTCTTC,CASSQSQLWAGNEQFF
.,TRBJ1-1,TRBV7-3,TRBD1,TGTGCCAGCAGTCGACAGGGGGCTAGGGTATTAAACACTGAAGCTTTCTTT,CASSRQGARVLNTEAFF
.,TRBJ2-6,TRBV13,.,TGTGCCAGCAGCTTAGGGCCCTCTGGGGCCAACGTCCTGACTTTC,CASSLGPSGANVLTF
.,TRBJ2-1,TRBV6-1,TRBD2,TGTGCCAGCAGTTGGACTAGCGGGGCGTACAATGAGCAGTTCTTC,CASSWTSGAYNEQFF
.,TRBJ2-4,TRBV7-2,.,TGTGCCAGCAGCTTGGGGTTTGTGGGAGAAGAGTTAAACATTCAGTACTTC,CASSLGFVGEELNIQYF
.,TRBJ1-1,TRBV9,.,TGTGCCACCTCGCGAGGACCGGTGAACACTGAAGCTTTCTTT,CATSRGPVNTEAFF
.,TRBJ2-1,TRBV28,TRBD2,TGTGCCAGCAGTCGACTAGCGGGAGGATTGTACAATGAGCAGTTCTTC,CASSRLAGGLYNEQFF
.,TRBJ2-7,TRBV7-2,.,TGTGCCAGCAGCTTAGTTTTTGGGGACGAGCAGTACTTC,CASSLVFGDEQYF
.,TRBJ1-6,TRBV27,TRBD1,TGTGCCAGCAGTTTATCGAGGACAGGCCATTCACCCCTCCACTTT,CASSLSRTGHSPLHF
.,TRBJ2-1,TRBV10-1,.,TGCGCCAGCAGCGTTAGGATAGCGGCAAGCTCCTACAATGAGCAGTTCTTC,CASSVRIAASSYNEQFF